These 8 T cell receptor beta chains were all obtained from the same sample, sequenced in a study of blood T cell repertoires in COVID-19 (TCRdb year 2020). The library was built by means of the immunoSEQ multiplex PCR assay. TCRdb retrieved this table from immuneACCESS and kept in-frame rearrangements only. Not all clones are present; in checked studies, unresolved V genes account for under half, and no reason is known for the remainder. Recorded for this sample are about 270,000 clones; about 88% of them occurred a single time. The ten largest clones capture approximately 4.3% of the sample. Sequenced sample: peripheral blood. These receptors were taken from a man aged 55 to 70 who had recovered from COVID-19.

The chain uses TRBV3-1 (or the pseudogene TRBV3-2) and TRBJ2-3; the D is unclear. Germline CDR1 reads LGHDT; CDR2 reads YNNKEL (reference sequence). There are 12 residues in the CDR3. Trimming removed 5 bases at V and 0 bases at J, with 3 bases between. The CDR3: CASSTSTDTQYF. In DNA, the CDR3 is TGTGCCAGCAGCACTAGCACAGATACGCAGTATTTT.

DNA of the CDR3: TGTGCCAGCAGCTTATTACAGGGAAGCACTGAAGCTTTCTTT. It encodes CASSLLQGSTEAFF. The rearrangement links TRBV7-9 to TRBJ1-1, with D tentatively TRBD1 (6 bases). V was shortened by 2 bases and J by 4 bases, with 11 bases between the two germline ends. The CDR3 loop spans 14 amino acids. Germline lookup yields CDR1 SEHNR and CDR2 FQNEAQ (reference sequence). Looking up the rest from reference TRBV7-9 and TRBJ1-1 gives the full variable domain: DTGVSQNPRHKITKRGQNVTFRCDPISEHNRLYWYRQTLGQGPEFLTYFQNEAQLEKSRLLSDRFSAERPKGSFSTLEIQRTEQGDSAMYLCASSLLQGSTEAFFGQGTRLTVV.

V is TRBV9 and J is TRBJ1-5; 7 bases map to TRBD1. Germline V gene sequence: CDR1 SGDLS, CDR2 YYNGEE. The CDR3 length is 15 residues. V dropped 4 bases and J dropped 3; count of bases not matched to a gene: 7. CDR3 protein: CASSPRGDVNQPQHF. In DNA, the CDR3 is TGTGCCAGCAGCCCCAGGGGGGATGTCAATCAGCCCCAGCATTTT.

CDR3 nucleotide sequence: TGTGCCAGCAGGGTCATGAGCGAGCAGTACTTC. This codes for CASRVMSEQYF. This chain links TRBV6-1 with TRBJ2-7; unclear D gene. CDR1 is MNHNS, CDR2 SASEGT, per germline. There are 11 residues in the CDR3. Trimming took off 6 bases at V and 6 bases at J, with 9 bases between the two ends.

The CDR3, as DNA: TGTGCCAGCAGTTATACTAGCGGGGATGGGGATACGCAGTATTTT. It encodes CASSYTSGDGDTQYF. The chain is built from TRBV7-6 and TRBJ2-3, with 10 bases lining up with TRBD2. Per germline, CDR1 SGHVS and CDR2 FNYEAQ. This CDR3 is 15 amino acids long. V was clipped by 6 bases and J by 6 bases; unmatched bases: 9. Full variable domain (rest looked up from reference TRBV7-6 and TRBJ2-3): GAGVSQSPRYKVTKRGQDVALRCDPISGHVSLYWYRQALGQGPEFLTYFNYEAQQDKSGLPNDRFSAERPEGSISTLTIQRTEQRDSAMYRCASSYTSGDGDTQYFGPGTRLTVL.

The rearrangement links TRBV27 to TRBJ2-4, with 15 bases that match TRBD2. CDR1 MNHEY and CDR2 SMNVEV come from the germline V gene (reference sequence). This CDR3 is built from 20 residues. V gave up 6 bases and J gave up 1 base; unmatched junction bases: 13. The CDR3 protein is CASSPPGLAGGQGAKNIQYF. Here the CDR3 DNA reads TGTGCCAGCAGCCCACCTGGACTAGCGGGGGGGCAGGGGGCCAAAAACATTCAGTACTTC.

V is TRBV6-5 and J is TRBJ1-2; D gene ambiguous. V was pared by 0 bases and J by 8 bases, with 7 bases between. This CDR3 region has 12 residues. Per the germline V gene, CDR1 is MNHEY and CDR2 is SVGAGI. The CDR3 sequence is CASSYSGRGYTF. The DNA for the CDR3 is TGTGCCAGCAGTTACTCGGGGAGGGGCTACACCTTC.

CDR3 sequence reads: CASSLVSGTGYEQFF. CDR3 in DNA: TGTGCCAGCAGCTTAGTTTCCGGGACAGGGTATGAGCAGTTCTTC. The rearrangement links TRBV7-8 to TRBJ2-1, with 9 bases that match TRBD1. Germline V gene lookup returns CDR1 SGHVS and CDR2 FQNEAQ. The CDR3 has 15 amino acids. V lost 1 base, J lost 8 bases, and 6 bases stayed unmatched.